This entry is about one T cell receptor (beta chain). V lost 3 bases to trimming and J lost 0 bases, with 12 bases between them. CDR3 length: 15 amino acids. Germline CDR1 and CDR2: DFQATT and SNEGSKA (reference sequence). These data come from a study of blood T cell repertoires in COVID-19. In the study overall: Whether acute or convalescent, the COVID-19 samples came from the United States, Italy and Spain.

The assay was immunoSEQ multiplex PCR, and TCRdb's table has in-frame clones only and misses some. The sample records roughly 120,000 clones, over 80% being singletons. The chain uses TRBV20-1 and TRBJ2-4; D is possibly TRBD1 (5 bases). This receptor was taken from a man aged 65-85 years with acute or convalescent COVID-19. The source material was peripheral blood. The CDR3 coding sequence is TGCAGTGCTAGTGGGGCCATTCTAGCCAAAAACATTCAGTACTTC. Protein sequence: CSASGAILAKNIQYF.